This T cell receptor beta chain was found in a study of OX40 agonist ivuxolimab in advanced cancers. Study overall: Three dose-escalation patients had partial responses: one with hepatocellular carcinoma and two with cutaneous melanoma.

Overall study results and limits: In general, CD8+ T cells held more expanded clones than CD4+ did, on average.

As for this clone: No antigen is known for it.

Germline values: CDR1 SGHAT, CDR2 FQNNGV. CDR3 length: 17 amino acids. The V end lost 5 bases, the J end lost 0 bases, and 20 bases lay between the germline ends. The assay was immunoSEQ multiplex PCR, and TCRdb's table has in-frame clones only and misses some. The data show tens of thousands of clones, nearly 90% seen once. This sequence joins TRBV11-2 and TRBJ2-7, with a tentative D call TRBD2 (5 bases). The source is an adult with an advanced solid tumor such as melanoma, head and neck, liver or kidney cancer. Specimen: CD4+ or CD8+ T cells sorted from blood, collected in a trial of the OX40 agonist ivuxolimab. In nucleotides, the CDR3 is TGTGCCAGCAGCGTAAAAGGGAGAGCAGGTGCCTCCTACGAGCAGTACTTC. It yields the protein CASSVKGRAGASYEQYF.